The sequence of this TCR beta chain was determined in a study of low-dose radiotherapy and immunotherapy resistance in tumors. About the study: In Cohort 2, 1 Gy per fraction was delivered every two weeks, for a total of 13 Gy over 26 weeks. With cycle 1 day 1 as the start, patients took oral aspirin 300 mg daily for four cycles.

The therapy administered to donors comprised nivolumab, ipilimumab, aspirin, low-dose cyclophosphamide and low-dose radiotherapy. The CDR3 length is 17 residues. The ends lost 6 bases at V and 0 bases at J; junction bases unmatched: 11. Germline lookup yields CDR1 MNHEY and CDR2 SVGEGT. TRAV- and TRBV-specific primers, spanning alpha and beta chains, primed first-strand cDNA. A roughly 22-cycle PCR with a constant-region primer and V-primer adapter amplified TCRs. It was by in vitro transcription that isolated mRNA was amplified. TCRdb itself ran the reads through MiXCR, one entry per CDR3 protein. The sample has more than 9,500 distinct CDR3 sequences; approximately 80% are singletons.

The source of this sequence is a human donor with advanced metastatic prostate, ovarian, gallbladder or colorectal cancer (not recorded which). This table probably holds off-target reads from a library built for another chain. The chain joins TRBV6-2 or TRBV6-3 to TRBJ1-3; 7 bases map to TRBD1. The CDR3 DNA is TGTGCCAGCAGGGACCGACAGGGCAAAAACTCTGGAAACACCATATATTTT. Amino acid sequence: CASRDRQGKNSGNTIYF.